This TCR beta chain appears in the sequencing data of a study of T cell repertoires in ileal Crohn's disease. Study-level findings and limits: Clonal expansions were more frequent in active smokers than non-smokers at surgery.

About this clone itself: Its specificity is unknown.

Profiled with immunoSEQ multiplex PCR; TCRdb holds only in-frame clones, not every one. The data show approximately 4,000 clones, with roughly 83% seen just once and 5.5% to 8.5% held by the top ten. Germline V gene lookup returns CDR1 SGHVS and CDR2 FQNEAQ. Trimming at V came to 1 base and at J to 0 bases, leaving 8 bases not matched to a gene. CDR3 size: 17 residues. Adults with ileal or ileocolonic Crohn's disease and an indication for resection were eligible. Specimen: ileal tissue. This clonotype was obtained from an adult with Crohn's disease. The gene calls are TRBV7-8 and TRBJ2-7, with 8 bases lining up with TRBD1. DNA for the CDR3: TGTGCCAGCAGCTTAGTTGGGGTAACAGGGGGCTCCTACGAGCAGTACTTC. This gives the protein CASSLVGVTGGSYEQYF.